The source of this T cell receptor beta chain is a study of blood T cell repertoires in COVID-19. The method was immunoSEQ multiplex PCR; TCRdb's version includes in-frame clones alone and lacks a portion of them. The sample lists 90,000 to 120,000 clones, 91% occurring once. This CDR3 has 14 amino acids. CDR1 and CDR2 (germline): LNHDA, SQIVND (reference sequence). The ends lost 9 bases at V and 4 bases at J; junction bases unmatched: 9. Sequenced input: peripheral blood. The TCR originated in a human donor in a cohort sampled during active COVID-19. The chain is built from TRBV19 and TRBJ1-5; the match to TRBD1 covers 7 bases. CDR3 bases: TGTGCCAGGACAGGGACAGCTGATAATCAGCCCCAGCATTTT. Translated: CARTGTADNQPQHF.